The text below deals with one T cell receptor beta chain. Its target is unknown. This entry comes from a study of cytomegalovirus exposure and HLA in healthy donors. Overall study results and limits: Later analysis identified several of the most significant clusters that appeared linked to common viral pathogens. A later analysis linked 16,951 TCR beta sequences to HLA alleles at 0.05 false discovery rate. Looking again later, the authors saw that most CMV-associated TCR beta chains seemed HLA-restricted. Some segments of the V type, notably TRBV6-2 and TRBV6-3, were excluded as indistinguishable.

The germline V gene has CDR1 LNHDA and CDR2 SQIVND (reference sequence). Trimming at V came to 5 bases and at J to 4 bases, leaving 9 bases not matched to a gene. This CDR3 contains 16 residues. PCR employed 60 Vbeta and 13 Jbeta primers. Measured with immunoSEQ multiplex PCR; TCRdb has only the in-frame clones, and not every one. Seen here are some 150,000 clones, 70% to 85% observed once, and the top ten hold around 1.9%. This clonotype was sampled from a man aged 25-45 years in good health and CMV-seronegative. Source material: PBMCs. The chain combines TRBV19 with TRBJ2-3; TRBD2 aligns across 10 bases. CDR3 amino acids: CASSALASGGADTQYF. The CDR3, as DNA: TGTGCCAGTAGTGCCCTCGCGAGCGGGGGGGCAGATACGCAGTATTTT.